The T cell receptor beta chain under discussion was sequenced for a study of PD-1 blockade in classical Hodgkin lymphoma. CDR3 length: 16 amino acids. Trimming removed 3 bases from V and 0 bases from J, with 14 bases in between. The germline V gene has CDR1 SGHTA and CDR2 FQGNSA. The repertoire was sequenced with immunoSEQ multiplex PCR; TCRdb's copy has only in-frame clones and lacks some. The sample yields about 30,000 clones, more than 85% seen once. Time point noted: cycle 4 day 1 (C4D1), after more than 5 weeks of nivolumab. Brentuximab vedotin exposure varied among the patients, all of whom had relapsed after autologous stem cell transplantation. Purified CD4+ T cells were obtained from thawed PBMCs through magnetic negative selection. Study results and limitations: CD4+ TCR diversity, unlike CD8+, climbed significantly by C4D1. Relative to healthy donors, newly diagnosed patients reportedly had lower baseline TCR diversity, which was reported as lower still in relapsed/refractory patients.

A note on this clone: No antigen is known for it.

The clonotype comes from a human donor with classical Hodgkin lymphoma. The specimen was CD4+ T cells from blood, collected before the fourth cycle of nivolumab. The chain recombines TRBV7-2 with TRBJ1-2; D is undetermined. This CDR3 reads CASSFREGNANYGYTF. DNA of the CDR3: TGTGCCAGCAGCTTTAGAGAAGGGAATGCTAACTATGGCTACACCTTC.